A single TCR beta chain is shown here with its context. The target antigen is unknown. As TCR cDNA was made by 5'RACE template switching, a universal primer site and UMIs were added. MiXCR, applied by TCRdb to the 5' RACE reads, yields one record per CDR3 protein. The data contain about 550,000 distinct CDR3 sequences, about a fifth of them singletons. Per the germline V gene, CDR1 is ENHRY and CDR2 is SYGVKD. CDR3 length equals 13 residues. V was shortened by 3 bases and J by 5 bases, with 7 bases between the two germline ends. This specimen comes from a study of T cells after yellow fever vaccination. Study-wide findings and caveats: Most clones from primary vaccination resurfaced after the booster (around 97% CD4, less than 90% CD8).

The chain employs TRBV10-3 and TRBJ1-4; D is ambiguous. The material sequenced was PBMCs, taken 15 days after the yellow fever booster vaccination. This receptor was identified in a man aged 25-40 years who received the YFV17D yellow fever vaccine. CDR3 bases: TGTGCCATCAGTGAAGTCCTAAATGAAAAACTGTTTTTT. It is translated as CAISEVLNEKLFF.